Shown below are 15 T cell receptor beta chains from a single sample sequenced in a study of CD8 T cells in Susac syndrome. Random-hexamer reverse transcription was applied to roughly 0.5 to 1 ug RNA. TCRdb re-derived calls from the immunoSEQ multiplex PCR reads in MiXCR, one entry per CDR3 protein. The sample includes roughly 200,000 distinct CDR3 sequences, 91% seen only once; the top ten take approximately 0.09%. Sequenced input: CD4+ T cells from PBMCs. The source of these receptors is a human donor with Susac syndrome.

The rearrangement joins TRBV7-9 to TRBJ2-7; 7 bases are a match to TRBD2. J gave up 5 bases and V 7 bases, and 8 bases lay outside the gene matches. The CDR3 totals 13 residues. Looked up from germline, CDR1 is SEHNR and CDR2 is FQNEAQ (reference sequence). CDR3 loop: CASKGSGLDEQYF. The CDR3 region has the DNA TGTGCCAGCAAGGGTAGCGGGCTGGACGAGCAGTACTTC.

About this clonotype: In this CDR3 the conserved last residue, phenylalanine or tryptophan, is missing, so a read error is likely. The V gene is TRBV4-1, the J gene TRBJ1-5; TRBD1 might be the D (6 bases). CDR1 and CDR2 from the germline V gene are MGHRA and YSYEKL. Trimming pared 2 bases from V and 6 bases from J, leaving 11 bases between. The CDR3 is made up of 14 amino acids. The CDR3 DNA is TGCGCCAGCAGCCAACTTGAGGACAGTCAGCCCCAGCATCTT. This encodes CASSQLEDSQPQHL.

The V and J genes are TRBV19 and TRBJ1-1; TRBD1 might be the D (6 bases). V shed 3 bases and J shed 4 bases, with 24 bases lying between them. Germline CDR1 reads LNHDA; CDR2 reads SQIVND (reference sequence). The CDR3 is 18 amino acids. Written as DNA, the CDR3 is TGTGCCAGTAGTATTGGTCTAGGGGGGGTGAAGGATGGCACTGAAGCTTTCTTT. This gives the protein CASSIGLGGVKDGTEAFF.

The V call is TRBV5-4, the J call TRBJ2-1, with D perhaps TRBD2 (6 bases). The CDR3 is 16 residues long. Germline CDR1 and CDR2: SGHNT and YYREEE (reference sequence). V lost 0 bases, J lost 0 bases, and 10 bases lay in between. The CDR3 DNA reads as TGTGCCAGCAGCTTGGATAGCGGAAGCTCCTACAATGAGCAGTTCTTC. Translating gives CASSLDSGSSYNEQFF. The full variable domain, rest sourced from reference TRBV5-4 and TRBJ2-1, is ETGVTQSPTHLIKTRGQQVTLRCSSQSGHNTVSWYQQALGQGPQFIFQYYREEENGRGNFPPRFSGLQFPNYSSELNVNALELDDSALYLCASSLDSGSSYNEQFFGPGTRLTVL.

The chain is built from TRBV9 and TRBJ2-5, with D maybe TRBD1 (5 bases). The CDR3 length is 13 residues. The V gene's germline CDR1 is SGDLS and CDR2 YYNGEE. The V and J ends lost 4 bases and 2 bases respectively, with 9 bases between them. The CDR3: CASSYTGQETQYF. In DNA, the CDR3 is TGTGCCAGCAGCTACACAGGACAAGAGACCCAGTACTTC.

A remark on this clonotype: The germline gene is not matched at one end of the junction; a read error may be the cause. The rearrangement links TRBV7-7 to TRBJ2-2; weak D call: TRBD2 (7 bases). CDR3 length: 15 residues. Germline CDR1 is SSHAT and CDR2 is FNYEAQ (reference sequence). The DNA of the CDR3 is TGTGCTAGCAGCTCAACCAGGGGAGGGACCGGGGAGCTGTTTTTT. Amino acids: CASSSTRGGTGELFF.

The V gene is TRBV27, the J gene TRBJ1-1; no firm D call. This CDR3 comprises 14 residues. V lost 2 bases and J 0 bases, leaving 7 bases between the germline ends. Germline CDR1 is MNHEY and CDR2 is SMNVEV (reference sequence). CDR3 nucleotide sequence: TGTGCCAGCAGTTTAGAACGGTTGAACACTGAAGCTTTCTTT. This sequence encodes CASSLERLNTEAFF.

V and J are TRBV29-1 and TRBJ2-7; possibly TRBD1 for D (6 bases). Trimming took 5 bases from V and 3 from J, leaving 11 bases between them. This CDR3 comprises 12 residues. Germline CDR1 is SQVTM and CDR2 is ANQGSEA. The CDR3 sequence is CSVRVGGYEQYF. The CDR3 bases are TGCAGCGTTCGGGTAGGGGGCTACGAGCAGTACTTC.

V is TRBV29-1 and J is TRBJ1-2, with TRBD1 matching 7 bases. Trimming took 2 bases from V and 3 from J; bases not matched to a gene: 12. The CDR3 consists of 16 residues. Germline V gene lookup returns CDR1 SQVTM and CDR2 ANQGSEA. The CDR3 bases are TGCAGCGTTGAAAACACAGGGGTGGGAACCTACTATGGCTACACCTTC. Protein product: CSVENTGVGTYYGYTF. Full variable domain (outside the CDR3, taken from reference TRBV29-1 and TRBJ1-2): SAVISQKPSRDICQRGTSLTIQCQVDSQVTMMFWYRQQPGQSLTLIATANQGSEATYESGFVIDKFPISRPNLTFSTLTVSNMSPEDSSIYLCSVENTGVGTYYGYTFGSGTRLTVV.

The chain combines TRBV5-4 with TRBJ2-7; TRBD2 matches at 9 bases. Unmatched junction bases numbered 20, after V lost 4 bases and J lost 3 bases. The V gene's germline CDR1 is SGHNT and CDR2 YYREEE (reference sequence). The CDR3 runs 19 residues. The CDR3 protein is CASSALGVTSSGTYYEQYF. CDR3 bases: TGTGCCAGCAGCGCCCTCGGGGTGACTTCTAGCGGGACCTACTACGAGCAGTACTTC.

The chain joins TRBV2 to TRBJ2-5; a weak D match, TRBD1 (6 bases). Germline CDR1 is SNHLY and CDR2 is FYNNEI. The CDR3 is 16 amino acids. V lost 7 bases to trimming and J lost 2 bases, with 20 bases between them. Written as DNA, the CDR3 is TGTGCCAGCAAAAAGGACAGTAACGTATTACAAGAGACCCAGTACTTC. Translated, it gives CASKKDSNVLQETQYF.

V gene TRBV20-1 combines with J gene TRBJ2-5; TRBD2 agrees at 7 bases. With 1 base clipped from V and 5 bases from J, the junction kept 1 base outside the gene matches. In germline, CDR1 is DFQATT, CDR2 SNEGSKA (reference sequence). The CDR3 runs 12 residues. This CDR3 is CSARVGGETQYF. The DNA of the CDR3 is TGCAGTGCTAGAGTGGGGGGGGAGACCCAGTACTTC.

Only one count was recorded for this clonotype. The chain employs TRBV9 and TRBJ1-1; D unresolved. V was shortened by 4 bases and J by 6 bases, with 19 bases between the two germline ends. CDR3 length: 15 residues. The germline V gene has CDR1 SGDLS and CDR2 YYNGEE. DNA of the CDR3: TGTGCCAGCAGCCCACCCACAAGGTTGGTGGCTGAAGCTTTCTTT. Protein: CASSPPTRLVAEAFF.

This chain connects TRBV6-2 or TRBV6-3 to TRBJ1-3; tentatively, D is TRBD1 (5 bases). The V end was cut by 0 bases, the J end by 4 bases, with 10 bases between. Per germline, CDR1 MNHEY and CDR2 SVGEGT. The CDR3 has 15 residues. This CDR3 reads CASSYSSDRGNTIYF. CDR3 DNA: TGTGCCAGCAGTTACTCGAGTGACAGAGGAAACACCATATATTTT.

The genes are TRBV12-3 or TRBV12-4 and TRBJ1-6, with D unclear. Trimming stripped 1 base from V and 13 bases from J, with 8 bases between. The CDR3 sequence is 12 residues long. The CDR3 is CASSLEDVPLHF. The CDR3 nucleotides are TGTGCCAGCAGTTTAGAGGACGTCCCCCTCCACTTT.